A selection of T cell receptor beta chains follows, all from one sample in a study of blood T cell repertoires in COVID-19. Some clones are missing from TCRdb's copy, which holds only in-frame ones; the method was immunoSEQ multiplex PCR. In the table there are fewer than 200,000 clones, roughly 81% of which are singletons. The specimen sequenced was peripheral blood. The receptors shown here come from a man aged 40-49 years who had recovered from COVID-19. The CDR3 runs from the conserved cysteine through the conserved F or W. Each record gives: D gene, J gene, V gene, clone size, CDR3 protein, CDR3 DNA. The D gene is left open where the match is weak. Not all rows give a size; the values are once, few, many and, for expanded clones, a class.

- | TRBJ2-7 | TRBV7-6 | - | CASSPGTYEQYF | TGTGCCAGCAGTCCGGGAACCTACGAGCAGTACTTC
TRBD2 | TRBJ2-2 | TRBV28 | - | CAVRTSGTGELFF | TGTGCCGTCAGGACTAGCGGTACCGGGGAGCTGTTTTTT
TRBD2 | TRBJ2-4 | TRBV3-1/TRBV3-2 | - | CASSQVLAGVAKNIQYF | TGTGCCAGCAGCCAAGTTCTAGCGGGCGTAGCCAAAAACATTCAGTACTTC
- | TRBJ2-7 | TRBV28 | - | CASSWDTEQYF | TGTGCCAGCAGTTGGGACACCGAGCAGTACTTC
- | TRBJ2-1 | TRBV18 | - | CASSQGGPGQAGSGTEWSEQFF | TGTGCCAGCTCACAGGGGGGTCCTGGGCAAGCCGGGAGCGGGACCGAGTGGAGTGAGCAGTTCTTC
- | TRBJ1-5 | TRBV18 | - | CASSPVSGFDQPQHF | TGTGCCAGCTCACCCGTCTCAGGGTTCGACCAGCCCCAGCATTTT
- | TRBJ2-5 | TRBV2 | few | CASSESRRQETQYF | TGTGCCAGCAGTGAATCGCGGCGCCAAGAGACCCAGTACTTC
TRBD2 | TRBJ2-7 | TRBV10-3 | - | CAISESTRLGGSYEQYF | TGTGCCATCAGTGAGTCAACCCGGTTGGGGGGGTCCTACGAGCAGTACTTC
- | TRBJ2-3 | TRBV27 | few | CASSFLQGLGTDTQYF | TGTGCCAGCAGTTTCCTCCAGGGTCTAGGAACAGATACGCAGTATTTT
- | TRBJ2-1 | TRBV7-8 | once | CASSLAHTSSYNEQFF | TGTGCCAGCAGCTTAGCGCACACAAGCTCCTACAATGAGCAGTTCTTC
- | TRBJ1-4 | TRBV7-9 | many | CASSSRDFNEKLFF | TGTGCCAGCAGCTCCCGGGACTTTAATGAAAAACTGTTTTTT
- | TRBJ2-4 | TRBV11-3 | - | CASSSSGGPYIQYF | TGTGCCAGCAGCTCCTCGGGGGGCCCGTACATTCAGTACTTC
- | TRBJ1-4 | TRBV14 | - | CASSQVDTGLFF | TGTGCCAGCAGCCAGGTAGACACAGGACTGTTTTTT
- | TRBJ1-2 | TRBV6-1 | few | CASSERYMTSYGYTF | TGTGCCAGCAGTGAACGATACATGACAAGCTATGGCTACACCTTC
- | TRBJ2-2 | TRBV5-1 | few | CASSLTPTRTSGELFF | TGCGCCAGCAGCTTGACTCCTACCCGTACGTCCGGGGAGCTGTTTTTT
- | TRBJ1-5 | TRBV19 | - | CASAGAYSNQPQHF | TGTGCCAGTGCCGGAGCATATAGCAATCAGCCCCAGCATTTT
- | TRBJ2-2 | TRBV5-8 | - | CASRRAGYLGELFF | TGTGCCAGCAGAAGAGCGGGCTACCTCGGGGAGCTGTTTTTT
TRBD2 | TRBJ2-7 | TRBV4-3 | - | CASSQGRTSYYEQYF | TGCGCCAGCAGCCAAGGAAGGACTAGTTACTACGAGCAGTACTTC
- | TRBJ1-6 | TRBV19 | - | CAVSQGTIPPLHF | TGTGCCGTATCACAGGGTACGATTCCACCCCTCCACTTT
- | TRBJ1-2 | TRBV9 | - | CASSLGLNYGYTF | TGTGCCAGCAGCCTGGGACTGAACTATGGCTACACCTTC
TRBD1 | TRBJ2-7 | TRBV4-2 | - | CASSQEGTGGYEQYF | TGTGCCAGCAGCCAAGAGGGGACAGGGGGCTACGAGCAGTACTTC
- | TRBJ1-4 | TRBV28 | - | CASSLGGAGEKLFF | TGTGCCAGCAGTTTAGGGGGGGCAGGTGAAAAACTGTTTTTT
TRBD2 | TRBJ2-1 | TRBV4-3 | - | CASSLLMAGGLDEQFF | TGCGCCAGCAGCCTGTTGATGGCGGGAGGGTTGGATGAGCAGTTCTTC
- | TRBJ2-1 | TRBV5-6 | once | CASSNLGSSYNEQFF | TGTGCCAGCAGCAATCTAGGGAGCTCCTACAATGAGCAGTTCTTC
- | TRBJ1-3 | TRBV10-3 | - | CAISEEQGNTIYF | TGTGCCATCAGTGAGGAACAGGGAAACACCATATATTTT
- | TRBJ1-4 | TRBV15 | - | CATSDQIHNEKLFF | TGTGCCACCAGCGATCAGATTCATAATGAAAAACTGTTTTTT
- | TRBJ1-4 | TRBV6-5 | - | CASSPGNIEKLFF | TGTGCCAGCTCCCCAGGGAACATCGAAAAACTGTTTTTT
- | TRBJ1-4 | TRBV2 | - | CASSPEATNEKLFF | TGTGCCAGCAGTCCAGAGGCAACTAATGAAAAACTGTTTTTT
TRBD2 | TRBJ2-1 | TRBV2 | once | CASTPGLADEQFF | TGTGCCAGCACCCCGGGACTAGCGGATGAGCAGTTCTTC
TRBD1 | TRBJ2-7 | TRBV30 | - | CAWGTGTYEQYF | TGTGCCTGGGGGACAGGGACCTACGAGCAGTACTTC
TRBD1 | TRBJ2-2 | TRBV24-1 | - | CATSGGQGAPANTGELFF | TGTGCCACCAGTGGTGGACAGGGAGCCCCCGCGAACACCGGGGAGCTGTTTTTT
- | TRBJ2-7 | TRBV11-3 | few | CASSLGDIPKEYF | TGTGCCAGCAGCTTAGGGGACATACCTAAAGAGTACTTC
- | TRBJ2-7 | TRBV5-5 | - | CASSITYEQYF | TGTGCCAGCAGCATTACCTACGAGCAGTACTTC
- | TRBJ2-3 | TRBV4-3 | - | CASSQQRDTQYF | TGCGCCAGCAGCCAACAGAGGGATACGCAGTATTTT
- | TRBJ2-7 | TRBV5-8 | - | CASEPIAASYEQYF | TGTGCCAGCGAACCGATAGCGGCCTCCTACGAGCAGTACTTC